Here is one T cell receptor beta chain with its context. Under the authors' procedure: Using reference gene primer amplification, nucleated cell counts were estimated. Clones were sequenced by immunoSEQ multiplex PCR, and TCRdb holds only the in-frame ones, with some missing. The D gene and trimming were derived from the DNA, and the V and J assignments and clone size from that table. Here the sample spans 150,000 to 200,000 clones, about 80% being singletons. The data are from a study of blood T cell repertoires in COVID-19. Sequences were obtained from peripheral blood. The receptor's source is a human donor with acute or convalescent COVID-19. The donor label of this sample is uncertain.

For the CDR3, the DNA is TGTGCCAGCAGTGTAGCGGGAGGAAGCACAGATACGCAGTATTTT. It yields the protein CASSVAGGSTDTQYF. V usage is TRBV2 and J usage is TRBJ2-3; 10 nucleotides match TRBD2. The CDR3 has 15 amino acids. With 4 bases clipped from V and 0 bases from J, the junction kept 1 base outside the gene matches. CDR1 and CDR2 from the germline V gene are SNHLY and FYNNEI.